This T cell receptor beta chain was identified during a study of monozygotic twins with inflammatory bowel disease (dated by TCRdb to the late 2010s). Regarding the research as a whole: The full study comprised some 30 monozygotic twin pairs: nine German pairs (four IBD-concordant, five IBD-discordant) and 19 IBD-discordant Danish pairs. The search for disease-associated traits relied mainly on comparing IBD patients with their genetically identical healthy co-twins within discordant pairs. Each individual had, on average, about 151 000 unique TCRalpha sequences and 181 000 unique TCRbeta sequences available for analysis. The full study reports these points: Fewer clonotypes were shared with other individuals by IBD patients than by healthy twins, most markedly in patients showing signs of disease activity. The analysis was unable to tell different T cell subtypes apart. The results gave no support for a single strong signal or clonotype linked to IBD. Because patients received different immunosuppressive treatments, the repertoires may have picked up extra background noise and variability between individuals. No difference in repertoire similarity was observed between concordant and discordant twins, possibly owing to limited statistical power. IBD patients had lower TCRbeta repertoire diversity, measured by the inverse Simpson index, than their healthy co-twins.

From each donor, a roughly 2.5 ml peripheral blood sample was collected into PAXgene tubes and kept at -80 degrees C. Without any T cell sorting, total RNA was extracted from whole blood using the PAXgene blood miRNA kit on an automated QIAcube. Peripheral blood from monozygotic twin pairs who were concordant or discordant for inflammatory bowel disease underwent deep TCRalpha and TCRbeta repertoire profiling using unique molecular barcoding. Smoking habits were recorded for all twin pairs, with individuals classified as current, former or never smokers. As to this clonotype: The antigen it recognizes is unknown.

From the germline V gene, CDR1 is MGHDK and CDR2 is SYGVNS. The CDR3 runs 15 residues from the cysteine to the phenylalanine. No DNA is listed. Libraries were built with 5' RACE. For each TCR library, roughly 3,600 ng of total RNA was used. For each sample, cDNA synthesis with SMARTScribe reverse transcriptase was split into eight separate reactions. Unique molecular identifiers containing a 6-nucleotide sample barcode were introduced through template switching during cDNA synthesis. TCRalpha and TCRbeta cDNA was amplified in two nested PCRs of around 15 and 10 cycles, and bead purification was carried out after each PCR. Before amplification, the cDNA was treated with uracil DNA-glycosylase and purified using the QIAquick PCR purification kit. The second PCR was the step at which Illumina TruSeq-compatible adapters and sample-specific barcodes were added. Library quality and concentration were checked on TapeStation and Qubit, and libraries were pooled at 5 to 6.5 ng each. The pooled libraries were sequenced with 2 x 100 bp reads and custom sequencing primers on an Illumina HiSeq2500 single-index Rapid Run. In the original analysis: UMI-based consensus assembly with MiGEC version 1.2.6 was used to correct PCR and sequencing errors. V(D)J alignment, clonotype assembly and CDR3 extraction were performed with MiXCR version 2.1.1. Gene usage, clonotype sharing and MAIT/NKT TCR abundance were normalised by analysing the top 1000, 10 000 and 20 000 clonotypes per sample. Diversity was computed as the inverse Simpson index with the vegan R package after downsampling to 27 000 UMIs. Statistical testing used paired Mann-Whitney U tests on the discordant twin pairs and applied Benjamini-Hochberg correction for multiple testing. The reads were reprocessed in TCRdb, with one entry per CDR3 protein sequence and no accompanying DNA. TCRdb, not the authors, supplied the V and J calls. The sample's table lists a count of around 450,000 distinct CDR3 sequences. More than 2% of the sample is held by the ten biggest clonotypes.

The rearranged segments are TRBV25-1 and TRBJ1-6; with no DNA, the TCRdb D assignment of TRBD1 cannot be verified. Source material: blood. This TCR was sampled from a human donor with ulcerative colitis or Crohn's disease, or a healthy co-twin of an affected twin (not recorded which). Here the CDR3 is given as CASSESGVGNSPLHF.